The entry below describes one T cell receptor beta chain. The antigen remains undetermined. Germline V gene sequence: CDR1 ENHRY, CDR2 SYGVKD. There are 16 residues in the CDR3. Within the CD8+ T cell compartment, naive cells were CD45RO-CCR7+CD27+CD95-. The sample originates from a study of CXCR3-negative and CXCR3-positive naive CD8 T cells. For the study at large: Each library gave roughly 1.4 +/- 0.3 million of approximately 130 million TRB reads. Findings and caveats of the study: The study found more hydrophobic TRB CDR3s in CXCR3-positive naive cells than in CXCR3-negative naive cells. The naive subsets expressed comparable surface CD5, and the authors inferred TCR strength from TRB CDR3 properties.

Preparation of TRB cDNA libraries relied on 5' RACE carrying UMI labels. With the 5' RACE reads reprocessed, TCRdb shows one record per CDR3 protein and no DNA. The sample features roughly 99,000 distinct CDR3 sequences, with about 1.1% in its top ten. This TCR came from a human donor in good health. Some clones in this sample may be carry-over from other donors' samples. Sequencing was done on a sample of naive CXCR3+ CD8+ T cells from blood. The subset: CD45RO-CCR7+CD27+CD95- naive CD8+ T cells expressing CXCR3 (TNR3+). V usage is TRBV10-3 and J usage is TRBJ2-5; TCRdb's D call of TRBD1 is untestable without DNA. CDR3 amino acids: CAISDGLGQVQETQYF.